The entry that follows covers one T cell receptor beta chain sequence. Its antigen is not identified. The data were obtained in a study of graft-versus-host responses after intestinal transplantation. About the research overall: Recipients had multivisceral, liver-intestinal, or isolated intestinal transplants. Following induction with anti-thymocyte globulin, all recipients were given tacrolimus and steroids for two to three years.

Study results and limitations: Recipient marrow harbored GvH clones, some of which surfaced first in ileum or blood. The highest levels of circulating GvH clones went along with early declines in HvG clones after transplant.

The protocol was immunoSEQ multiplex PCR, while the TCRdb copy is restricted to in-frame clones and leaves out a portion. Here the sample spans 80,000 to 95,000 clones, more than 85% being singletons. This clonotype originated in a human donor who received an intestinal transplant. The sample consisted of unstimulated CD8+ T cells sorted from spleen or lymph node cells, taken before intestinal transplant.

CDR3 bases: TGTGCCAGTAGTATAGATGCCGGTTCCACCGGGGAGCTGTTTTTT. The encoded protein is CASSIDAGSTGELFF. The chain carries TRBV19 and TRBJ2-2, with D unclear. Trimming removed 0 bases at V and 4 bases at J, with 9 bases between. The germline V gene encodes CDR1 LNHDA and CDR2 SQIVND (reference sequence). This CDR3 spans 15 amino acids.